A single sample gave rise to the 32 T cell receptor beta chains below, sequenced in a study of cytomegalovirus exposure and HLA in healthy donors. The primer mix had 60 Vbeta and 13 Jbeta primers. TCRdb's copy holds only in-frame clones and misses some; the assay was immunoSEQ multiplex PCR. Seen here are around 120,000 clones, 60% to 85% observed once, and the top ten hold around 3.3%. The sequencing sample was made of PBMCs. These TCRs come from a woman in her twenties or thirties in good health and CMV-seropositive.

The V gene is TRBV11-3, the J gene TRBJ2-7; D is possibly TRBD2 (5 bases). Trimming removed 5 bases at V and 10 bases at J, with 18 bases between. The CDR3 extends over 13 amino acids. CDR1 SGHNT and CDR2 YENEEA come from the germline V gene. CDR3 amino acids: CASSDGSHGRQYF. The CDR3 region has the DNA TGTGCCAGCAGCGACGGGTCTCATGGGAGACAGTACTTC.

The CDR3 here is CASSGAIGYEQYF. Written as DNA, the CDR3 is TGTGCCAGCAGCGGAGCGATCGGCTACGAGCAGTACTTC. The chain is built from TRBV5-4 and TRBJ2-7; no firm D call. The V end was cut by 4 bases, the J end by 3 bases, with 11 bases between. This CDR3 has 13 amino acids. Germline CDR1 is SGHNT and CDR2 is YYREEE (reference sequence).

The rearrangement joins TRBV29-1 to TRBJ2-7; 9 bases line up with TRBD2. The CDR3 totals 15 residues. Germline V lookup: CDR1 SQVTM, CDR2 ANQGSEA. The J segment lost 7 bases and the V segment lost 0 bases, leaving 10 bases of the junction unmatched. CDR3 region: CSVEDWRGGEREQYF. CDR3 DNA: TGCAGCGTTGAAGATTGGCGGGGGGGCGAGAGAGAGCAGTACTTC.

The chain couples TRBV6-1 to TRBJ1-2, with TRBD1 as a possible D gene (5 bases). Trimming took off 6 bases at V and 6 bases at J, with 17 bases between the two ends. The germline gives CDR1 MNHNS, CDR2 SASEGT. The CDR3 spans 14 residues. The CDR3 loop reads CASRQDNGLNGYTF. In DNA, the CDR3 is TGTGCCAGCAGACAGGACAACGGCCTTAATGGCTACACCTTC.

The sample holds a few counts of this clone. This sequence joins TRBV21-1 and TRBJ1-5. TRBV21-1 constitutes a pseudogene. This CDR3 has 12 residues. CDR3 protein: CARWGGMEPQHF. CDR3 in DNA: TGTGCCAGGTGGGGGGGAATGGAGCCCCAGCATTTT.

The gene calls are TRBV28 and TRBJ2-7, with 7 bases identical to TRBD1. The CDR3 spans 11 residues. CDR1 and CDR2 (germline): MDHEN, SYDVKM. J lost 9 bases, V lost 4 bases, and 3 bases had no gene match. The chain's CDR3 is CASSSTGWQYF. CDR3 DNA: TGTGCCAGCAGTTCGACAGGGTGGCAGTACTTC.

The chain has TRBV11-2 and TRBJ2-3, with D maybe TRBD2 (7 bases). Trimming removed 0 bases at V and 8 bases at J, with 21 bases between. The CDR3 is 17 residues long. Germline CDR1 reads SGHAT; CDR2 reads FQNNGV. CDR3 sequence (DNA): TGTGCCAGCAGCTTAGAAGTTGGGGGGGGGCCGGGGAGTACGCAGTATTTT. Its translation is CASSLEVGGGPGSTQYF. Complete variable domain (other parts from reference TRBV11-2 and TRBJ2-3): EAGVAQSPRYKIIEKRQSVAFWCNPISGHATLYWYQQILGQGPKLLIQFQNNGVVDDSQLPKDRFSAERLKGVDSTLKIQPAKLEDSAVYLCASSLEVGGGPGSTQYFGPGTRLTVL.

A few counts support this clone. This chain joins TRBV9 and TRBJ1-4; TRBD1 is a possible D gene (5 bases). The V gene lost 2 bases and the J gene lost 12 bases, with 14 bases spanning the gap. This CDR3 has 13 amino acids. Per the germline V gene, CDR1 is SGDLS and CDR2 is YYNGEE. CDR3 DNA sequence: TGTGCCAGCAGCGTGGCACTCCGGGGGGAACTGTTTTTT. Encoded protein: CASSVALRGELFF. Full variable domain (missing parts from reference TRBV9 and TRBJ1-4): DSGVTQTPKHLITATGQRVTLRCSPRSGDLSVYWYQQSLDQGLQFLIQYYNGEERAKGNILERFSAQQFPDLHSELNLSSLELGDSALYFCASSVALRGELFFGSGTQLSVL.

The gene calls are TRBV11-2 and TRBJ2-5, with 8 bases lining up with TRBD1. The CDR3 runs 14 residues. V dropped 1 base and J dropped 5; count of bases not matched to a gene: 3. Germline-derived CDR1 and CDR2 are SGHAT and FQNNGV. The CDR3 reads CASSLGRGRETQYF. The CDR3 nucleotides read TGTGCCAGCAGCTTAGGCAGGGGGCGTGAGACCCAGTACTTC.

The chain is built from TRBV6-5 and TRBJ2-1; D might be TRBD2 (6 bases). The CDR3 runs to 13 residues. Germline CDR1 MNHEY, CDR2 SVGAGI. V was trimmed by 6 bases and J by 10 bases, leaving 16 bases between them. The CDR3 protein is CASSRKSGGEQFF. CDR3 nucleotide sequence: TGTGCCAGCAGCCGGAAATCCGGGGGAGAGCAGTTCTTC.

The chain uses TRBV16 and TRBJ2-2; tentatively, D is TRBD2 (5 bases). This CDR3 has 17 residues. V lost 3 bases to trimming and J lost 1 base, with 15 bases between them. Germline loops: CDR1 KGHSY, CDR2 FQNENV. The CDR3 DNA reads TGTGCCAGCAGCCATGCTTTGGGTCGGGGGAACACCGGGGAGCTGTTTTTT. This encodes CASSHALGRGNTGELFF.

This clone occurred a few times. The chain employs TRBV28 and TRBJ1-5, with 9 bases lining up with TRBD1. Trimming removed 5 bases from V and 5 bases from J; junction bases left unmatched: 13. The germline V gene has CDR1 MDHEN and CDR2 SYDVKM. The CDR3 has 17 residues. CDR3 residues: CASSPSLGQGSDQPQHF. The CDR3 DNA reads TGTGCCAGCAGTCCCTCCCTGGGACAGGGTTCTGATCAGCCCCAGCATTTT.

A note on this clone: The sample holds other DNA sequences that translate to the same CDR3. V and J are TRBV2 and TRBJ1-1, with D possibly TRBD1 on 5 matching bases. V was clipped by 5 bases and J by 5 bases, with 9 bases between them. Germline CDR1 and CDR2: SNHLY and FYNNEI. The length of the CDR3 is 12 residues. The CDR3 sequence: CASSSQGTEAFF. In DNA, the CDR3 is TGTGCCAGCAGTTCCCAGGGAACTGAAGCTTTCTTT.

The V and J genes are TRBV5-1 and TRBJ2-5, with D maybe TRBD1 (5 bases). The V and J ends lost 1 base and 9 bases respectively, with 16 bases between them. In germline, CDR1 is SGHRS, CDR2 YFSETQ. This CDR3 is built from 14 residues. The CDR3 loop is CASSLSPQQAAQYF. The CDR3 DNA sequence: TGCGCCAGCAGCTTGTCACCCCAACAGGCGGCCCAGTACTTC.

The chain is built from TRBV15 and TRBJ2-4; TRBD2 might be the D (7 bases). The CDR3 runs 17 residues. Germline V gene sequence: CDR1 LNHNV, CDR2 YYDKDF (reference sequence). The ends were cut back, 5 bases at V and 2 bases at J, with 19 bases in the middle. The CDR3 region is CATSPPWGGGSKNIQYF. As DNA, the CDR3 is TGTGCCACCAGCCCCCCGTGGGGGGGCGGTTCCAAAAACATTCAGTACTTC. The whole variable domain, filled in from reference TRBV15 and TRBJ2-4, reads DAMVIQNPRYQVTQFGKPVTLSCSQTLNHNVMYWYQQKSSQAPKLLFHYYDKDFNNEADTPDNFQSRRPNTSFCFLDIRSPGLGDTAMYLCATSPPWGGGSKNIQYFGAGTRLSVL.

The rearrangement links TRBV4-3 to TRBJ2-7; tentatively, D is TRBD2 (5 bases). This CDR3 is 16 amino acids long. Germline V lookup: CDR1 LGHNA, CDR2 YSLEER. Trimming pared 2 bases from V and 7 bases from J, leaving 21 bases between. The CDR3 is CASSQRWPGKGSEQYF. The CDR3 coding sequence is TGCGCCAGCAGCCAACGTTGGCCGGGAAAAGGGTCGGAGCAGTACTTC.

The rearrangement links TRBV7-2 to TRBJ2-1, with 8 nucleotides matching TRBD2. Looked up from germline, CDR1 is SGHTA and CDR2 is FQGNSA. This CDR3 is built from 14 residues. The ends lost 8 bases at V and 10 bases at J; junction bases unmatched: 13. CDR3 sequence (DNA): TGTGCCAGCGGGACGTACGGGGGGGCGAGGGAGCAGTTCTTC. Protein product: CASGTYGGAREQFF.

This rearrangement joins TRBV7-2 to TRBJ2-7; a weak D match, TRBD2 (5 bases). The CDR3 has 12 residues. V was trimmed by 5 bases and J by 4 bases, leaving 9 bases between them. Germline values: CDR1 SGHTA, CDR2 FQGNSA. The CDR3 loop is CASSPSGYEQYF. The CDR3 DNA is TGTGCCAGCAGCCCGTCGGGATACGAGCAGTACTTC.

The J gene is TRBJ2-5, the V gene TRBV7-2, with D maybe TRBD2 (5 bases). This CDR3 comprises 14 residues. CDR1 SGHTA and CDR2 FQGNSA come from the germline V gene. Trimming shortened V by 5 bases and J by 7 bases, and 17 bases separated the two germline ends. The CDR3 bases are TGTGCCAGCAGCCCCACCTTTGCGGGTAGGACCCAGTACTTC. Translated: CASSPTFAGRTQYF.

This chain uses TRBV28 with TRBJ1-6, with D maybe TRBD1 (5 bases). CDR3 size: 14 residues. The V end lost 3 bases, the J end lost 8 bases, and 11 bases lay between the germline ends. Germline lookup yields CDR1 MDHEN and CDR2 SYDVKM. The CDR3 DNA follows: TGTGCCAGCAGTTTGGTGTCAGGGTATTCACCCCTCCACTTT. It is translated as CASSLVSGYSPLHF.

The J gene is TRBJ1-1, the V gene TRBV6-6; D remains ambiguous. Trimming removed 5 bases from V and 4 bases from J, with 14 bases in between. Germline CDR1 and CDR2: MNHNY and SVGAGI (reference sequence). The CDR3 totals 14 residues. In nucleotides, the CDR3 is TGTGCCAGCAGTGGTCAGCGCGAGGGCACTGAAGCTTTCTTT. Protein sequence: CASSGQREGTEAFF.

This chain connects TRBV5-3 to TRBJ1-1; D unclear. TRBV5-3 is an open reading frame whose function is uncertain. Trimming removed 4 bases from V and 9 bases from J, with 13 bases in between. This CDR3 comprises 12 residues. The CDR3 DNA reads as TGTGCCAGAAGCCCGGCGACACCCAAAGCTTTCTTT. Its translation is CARSPATPKAFF.

This rearrangement joins TRBV6-5 to TRBJ2-7, with a weak D call TRBD1 (6 bases). Trimming stripped 7 bases from V and 4 bases from J, with 20 bases between. Germline-derived CDR1 and CDR2 are MNHEY and SVGAGI. The CDR3 is 15 residues long. This CDR3 reads CASTQSQGIFYEQYF. The CDR3 coding sequence is TGTGCCAGCACCCAATCACAGGGAATCTTTTACGAGCAGTACTTC.

The chain uses TRBV10-3 and TRBJ2-7; D is ambiguous. Looked up from germline, CDR1 is ENHRY and CDR2 is SYGVKD. Trimming took off 2 bases at V and 0 bases at J, with 20 bases between the two ends. This CDR3 comprises 18 residues. CDR3 protein: CAISEGYIRSRSSYEQYF. The CDR3 nucleotides read TGTGCCATCAGTGAGGGCTACATAAGGTCAAGGAGCTCCTACGAGCAGTACTTC.

The chain carries TRBV14 and TRBJ2-7; the D gene is possibly TRBD1 (5 bases). This CDR3 is built from 16 residues. V dropped 0 bases and J dropped 3 bases, with 15 bases sitting between them. CDR1 SGHDN and CDR2 FVKESK come from the germline V gene. In nucleotides, the CDR3 is TGTGCCAGCAGCCAAGAGCAGGGCAGGGAAATCTACGAGCAGTACTTC. Its protein product is CASSQEQGREIYEQYF.

This clone has only a few counts. The genes are TRBV30 and TRBJ1-1, with D tentatively TRBD1 (6 bases). This CDR3 comprises 14 residues. From germline, CDR1 is GTSNPN and CDR2 SVGIG (reference sequence). Trimming left V 0 bases short and J 0 bases short, with 8 bases between. As DNA, the CDR3 is TGTGCCTGGAGTGTTACAGGGATGAACACTGAAGCTTTCTTT. Its translation is CAWSVTGMNTEAFF. Filled out from reference TRBV30 and TRBJ1-1, the complete variable domain reads SQTIHQWPATLVQPVGSPLSLECTVEGTSNPNLYWYRQAAGRGLQLLFYSVGIGQISSEVPQNLSASRPQDRQFILSSKKLLLSDSGFYLCAWSVTGMNTEAFFGQGTRLTVV.

J is TRBJ1-4 and V is TRBV28; possibly TRBD1 for D (6 bases). V shed 8 bases and J shed 4 bases, with 11 bases lying between them. The CDR3 sequence is 13 residues long. Germline V CDR1 and CDR2: MDHEN, SYDVKM. DNA for the CDR3: TGTGCCAGCCATGACAGGAGTAATGAAAAACTGTTTTTT. It translates to CASHDRSNEKLFF.

The V gene is TRBV21-1, the J gene TRBJ2-3; the D call in the table, TRBD2, was not verified against the DNA. TRBV21-1 is recorded as a pseudogene. The CDR3 has 16 amino acids. CDR3 DNA: TGTGCCAGCACCAAAAGGGGACTCCCGGGCACAGATACGCAGTATTTT. Protein product: CASTKRGLPGTDTQYF.

Worth noting for this clone: This sample also contains other DNA sequences that code for the same CDR3. The rearrangement links TRBV18 to TRBJ2-5; D possibly corresponds to TRBD2 (6 bases). Germline V lookup: CDR1 KGHSH, CDR2 LQKENI. V was trimmed by 4 bases and J by 5 bases, leaving 14 bases between them. The CDR3 loop spans 14 amino acids. CDR3 sequence: CASSRRDLEETQYF. The DNA for the CDR3 is TGTGCCAGCTCACGGAGGGACTTAGAGGAGACCCAGTACTTC. Together with reference TRBV18 and TRBJ2-5, the CDR3 gives the full variable domain: NAGVMQNPRHLVRRRGQEARLRCSPMKGHSHVYWYRQLPEEGLKFMVYLQKENIIDESGMPKERFSAEFPKEGPSILRIQQVVRGDSAAYFCASSRRDLEETQYFGPGTRLLVL.

This clone was seen more than once but under ten times. The rearrangement uses TRBV7-9 and TRBJ2-7; perhaps TRBD2 as D (5 bases). The CDR3 totals 13 residues. The germline V gene encodes CDR1 SEHNR and CDR2 FQNEAQ (reference sequence). Trimming shortened V by 5 bases and J by 2 bases, and 10 bases separated the two germline ends. CDR3 loop: CASSPRGPYEQYF. CDR3 nucleotide sequence: TGTGCCAGCAGCCCACGGGGTCCCTACGAGCAGTACTTC.

Only one count was recorded for this clone. One junction end disagrees with the germline gene, perhaps due to a read error. Here the CDR3 DNA reads TGTGCCAGCAGTTTTCCTAGCGGGGGGAACATCGGGGAGCTGTTTTTT. This translates into CASSFPSGGNIGELFF. This sequence joins TRBV28 and TRBJ2-2, with TRBD2 matching over 11 bases. This CDR3 has 16 residues. Germline CDR1 and CDR2: MDHEN and SYDVKM.

The chain's CDR3 is CASSEAGTGRKDTQYF. The CDR3 DNA is TGTGCCAGCAGTGAAGCTGGGACAGGGAGGAAGGATACGCAGTATTTT. V is TRBV6-1 and J is TRBJ2-3, with TRBD1 matching over 9 bases. CDR1 and CDR2 from the germline V gene are MNHNS and SASEGT. Trimming took 0 bases from V and 6 from J; bases not matched to a gene: 7. This CDR3 is 16 amino acids long.